A single sample gave rise to the 6 T cell receptor beta chains below, sequenced in a study of blood T cell repertoires in COVID-19. TCRdb's table, derived via immunoSEQ multiplex PCR, lists solely in-frame clones and lacks some. The sample lists around 110,000 clones; around four fifths were seen once. The sample taken for sequencing was peripheral blood. The receptor source for this set is a man aged 25 to 40 with acute or convalescent COVID-19.

The gene calls are TRBV11-3 and TRBJ2-2; 7 nucleotides line up with TRBD1. V was clipped by 5 bases and J by 1 base; unmatched bases: 4. Germline values: CDR1 SGHNT, CDR2 YENEEA. The CDR3 has 15 amino acids. The chain's CDR3 is CASSPTGRNTGELFF. The CDR3 DNA sequence: TGTGCCAGCAGCCCGACAGGGCGGAACACCGGGGAGCTGTTTTTT.

The chain carries TRBV6-1 and TRBJ2-7; the match to TRBD1 covers 9 bases. The CDR3 totals 15 residues. Germline CDR1 MNHNS, CDR2 SASEGT. V trimming: 2 bases; J trimming: 3 bases; junction bases outside the gene matches: 5. CDR3 in DNA: TGTGCCAGCAGTGAAACCGGGACAGGGAGCTACGAGCAGTACGTC. It specifies CASSETGTGSYEQYV.

The chain recombines TRBV6-1 with TRBJ2-7; 9 nucleotides line up with TRBD2. V lost 1 base, J lost 4 bases, and 5 bases stayed unmatched. CDR1 is MNHNS and CDR2 is SASEGT in the germline V gene. The CDR3 is made up of 15 amino acids. CDR3 sequence: CASSEDGGGAYEQYF. The CDR3, as DNA: TGTGCCAGCAGTGAAGACGGCGGGGGGGCGTACGAGCAGTACTTC.

A word on this clone: At one of its ends the junction is not consistent with the germline gene, which may arise from a read error. The chain joins TRBV3-1 (or the pseudogene TRBV3-2) to TRBJ2-7; TRBD1 matches 7 bases. CDR3 length equals 13 residues. Germline CDR1 is LGHDT and CDR2 is YNNKEL (reference sequence). The CDR3 loop is CASSQGGEDRVHF. Written as DNA, the CDR3 is TGTGCCAGCAGCCAAGGTGGGGAAGACAGGGTCCACTTC.

V and J are TRBV5-6 and TRBJ1-3; no reliable D call. The CDR3 loop spans 13 amino acids. Trimming took 0 bases from V and 4 from J, leaving 5 bases between them. Germline V lookup: CDR1 SGHDT, CDR2 YYEEEE. The CDR3 region is CASSLGLGNTIYF. DNA for the CDR3: TGTGCCAGCAGCTTGGGGCTCGGAAACACCATATATTTT.

The rearrangement links TRBV30 to TRBJ2-5; 8 nucleotides match TRBD1. Per germline, CDR1 GTSNPN and CDR2 SVGIG (reference sequence). Losses at the gene ends were 0 bases for V and 4 bases for J; bases not matched to a gene: 13. The CDR3 runs to 17 residues. CDR3 sequence: CAWSVGGEAGGRETQYF. CDR3 DNA: TGTGCCTGGAGTGTAGGAGGGGAGGCAGGGGGCCGAGAGACCCAGTACTTC.